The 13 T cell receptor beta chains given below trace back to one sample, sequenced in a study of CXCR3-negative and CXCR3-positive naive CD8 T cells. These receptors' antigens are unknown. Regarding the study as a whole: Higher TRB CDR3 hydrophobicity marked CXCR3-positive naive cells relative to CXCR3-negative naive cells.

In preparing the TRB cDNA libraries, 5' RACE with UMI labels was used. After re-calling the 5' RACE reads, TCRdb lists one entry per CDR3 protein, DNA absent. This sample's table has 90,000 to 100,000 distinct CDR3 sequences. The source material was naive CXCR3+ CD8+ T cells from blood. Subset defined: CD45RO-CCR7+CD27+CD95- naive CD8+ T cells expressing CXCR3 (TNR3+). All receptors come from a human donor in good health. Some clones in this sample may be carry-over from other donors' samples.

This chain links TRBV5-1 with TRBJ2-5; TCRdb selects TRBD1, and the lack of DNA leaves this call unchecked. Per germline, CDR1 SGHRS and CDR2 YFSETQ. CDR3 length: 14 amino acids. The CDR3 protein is CASSLEQRGETQYF.

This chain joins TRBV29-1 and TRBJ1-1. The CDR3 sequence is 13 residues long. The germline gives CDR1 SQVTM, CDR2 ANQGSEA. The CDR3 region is CSVVGLEGTEAFF.

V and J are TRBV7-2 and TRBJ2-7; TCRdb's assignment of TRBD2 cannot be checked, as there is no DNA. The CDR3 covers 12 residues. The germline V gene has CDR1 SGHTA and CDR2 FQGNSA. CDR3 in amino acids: CASILPCYEQYF.

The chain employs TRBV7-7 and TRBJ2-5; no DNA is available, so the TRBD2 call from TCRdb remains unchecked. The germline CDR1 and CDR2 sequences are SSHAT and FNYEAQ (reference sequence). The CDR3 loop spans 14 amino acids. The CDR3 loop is CASSPLAGLETQYF.

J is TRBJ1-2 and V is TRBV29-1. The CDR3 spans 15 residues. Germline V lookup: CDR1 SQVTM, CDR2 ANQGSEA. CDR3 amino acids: CSVEDRHNLNYGYTF.

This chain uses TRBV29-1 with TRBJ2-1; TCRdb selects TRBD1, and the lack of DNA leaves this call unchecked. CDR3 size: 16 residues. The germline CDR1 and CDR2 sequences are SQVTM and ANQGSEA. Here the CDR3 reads CSVEGPRQGLYNGQFF.

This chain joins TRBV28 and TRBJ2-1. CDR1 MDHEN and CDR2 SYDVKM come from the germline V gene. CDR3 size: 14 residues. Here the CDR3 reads CASKERSSYNEQFF. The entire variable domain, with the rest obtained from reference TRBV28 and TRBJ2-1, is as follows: DVKVTQSSRYLVKRTGEKVFLECVQDMDHENMFWYRQDPGLGLRLIYFSYDVKMKEKGDIPEGYSVSREKKERFSLILESASTNQTSMYLCASKERSSYNEQFFGPGTRLTVL.

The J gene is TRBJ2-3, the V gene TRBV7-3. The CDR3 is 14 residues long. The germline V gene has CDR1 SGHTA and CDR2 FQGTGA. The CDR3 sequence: CASSLGRGTDTQYF. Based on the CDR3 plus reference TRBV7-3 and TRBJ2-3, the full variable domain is GAGVSQTPSNKVTEKGKYVELRCDPISGHTALYWYRQSLGQGPEFLIYFQGTGAADDSGLPNDRFFAVRPEGSVSTLKIQRTERGDSAVYLCASSLGRGTDTQYFGPGTRLTVL.

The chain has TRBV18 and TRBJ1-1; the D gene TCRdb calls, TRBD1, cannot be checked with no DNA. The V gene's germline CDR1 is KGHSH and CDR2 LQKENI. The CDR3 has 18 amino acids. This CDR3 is CASSPYTGTGPMGTEAFF.

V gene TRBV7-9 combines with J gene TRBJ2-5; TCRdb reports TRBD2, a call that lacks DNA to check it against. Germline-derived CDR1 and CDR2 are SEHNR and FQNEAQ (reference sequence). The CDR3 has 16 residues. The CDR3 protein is CASSSDGGGFQETQYF.

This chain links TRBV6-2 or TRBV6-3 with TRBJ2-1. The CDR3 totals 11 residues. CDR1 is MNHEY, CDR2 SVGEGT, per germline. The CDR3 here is CASNTNDEQFF.

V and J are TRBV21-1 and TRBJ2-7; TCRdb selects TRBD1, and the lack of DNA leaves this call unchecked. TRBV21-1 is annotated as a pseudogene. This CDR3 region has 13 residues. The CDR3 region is CASSNLGEDEQYF.

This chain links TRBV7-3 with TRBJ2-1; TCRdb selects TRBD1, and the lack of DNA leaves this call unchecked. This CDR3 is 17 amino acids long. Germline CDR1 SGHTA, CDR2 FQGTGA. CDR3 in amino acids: CASSSLGEISSYNEQFF.